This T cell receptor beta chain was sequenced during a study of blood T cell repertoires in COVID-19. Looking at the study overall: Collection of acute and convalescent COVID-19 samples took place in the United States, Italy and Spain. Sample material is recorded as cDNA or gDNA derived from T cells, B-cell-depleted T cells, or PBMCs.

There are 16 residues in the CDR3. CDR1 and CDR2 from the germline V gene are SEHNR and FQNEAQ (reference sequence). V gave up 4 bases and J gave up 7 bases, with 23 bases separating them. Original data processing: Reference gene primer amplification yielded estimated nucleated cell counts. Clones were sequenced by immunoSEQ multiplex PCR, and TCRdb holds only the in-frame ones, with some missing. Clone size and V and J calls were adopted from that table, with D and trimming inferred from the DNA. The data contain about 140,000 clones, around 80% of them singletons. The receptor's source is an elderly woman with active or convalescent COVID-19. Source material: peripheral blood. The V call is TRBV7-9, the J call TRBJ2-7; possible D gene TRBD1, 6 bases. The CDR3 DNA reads TGTGCCAGCAGCTCACCATCGGGACAAGAGAGTGGTGAGCAGTACTTC. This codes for CASSSPSGQESGEQYF.